The 32 T cell receptor beta chains below were found in one sample sequenced in a study of vaccination effects on CD4 cells after COVID-19. Which antigens these TCRs recognize remains unknown. Here immunoSEQ multiplex PCR was the method, and the copy in TCRdb shows in-frame clones only, minus some. The sample has 25,000 to 30,000 clones, more than 65% seen once. Using viral peptide pools, the ViraFEST assay grew out antigen-specific CD4+ T cells prior to sequencing. Following culture for approximately ten days, CD4+ T cells were isolated. The healthy vaccine recipients, who had no prior SARS-CoV-2 infection, showed negative nucleocapsid antibodies. The sample here was CD4+ T cells from PBMCs cultured with HCoV-NL63 spike peptides, taken before COVID-19 vaccination. The receptors stem from a human donor who received a COVID-19 vaccine.

This clone was seen more than once but under ten times. The gene calls are TRBV12-5 and TRBJ1-5; perhaps TRBD1 as D (6 bases). V lost 0 bases and J 1 base, leaving 25 bases between the germline ends. The germline CDR1 and CDR2 sequences are LGHNT and FRNRAP. There are 21 residues in the CDR3. CDR3 bases: TGTGCTAGTGGTTTGGTATTCTTGCCCCTTACAGGGATCGGGAGCAATCAGCCCCAGCATTTT. Translation: CASGLVFLPLTGIGSNQPQHF.

The CDR3 region is CASSSAGTRNEKLFF. The DNA of the CDR3 is TGTGCCAGCAGTTCAGCCGGGACACGTAATGAAAAACTGTTTTTT. This chain connects TRBV28 to TRBJ1-4, with D possibly matching TRBD1 (6 bases). The germline V and J ends were trimmed by 4 bases and 4 bases, with 13 bases remaining between them. This CDR3 comprises 15 residues. Looked up from germline, CDR1 is MDHEN and CDR2 is SYDVKM.

V and J are TRBV5-6 and TRBJ2-5; the D gene is possibly TRBD2 (6 bases). This CDR3 contains 14 residues. V was pared by 0 bases and J by 4 bases, with 10 bases between. Germline CDR1 SGHDT, CDR2 YYEEEE. The CDR3 sequence is CASSLGLEGETQYF. Here the CDR3 DNA reads TGTGCCAGCAGCTTGGGACTAGAGGGAGAGACCCAGTACTTC.

CDR3: CASSWNRGEKLFF. The CDR3 nucleotides are TGTGCCAGCAGTTGGAACAGGGGCGAAAAACTGTTTTTT. The J gene is TRBJ1-4, the V gene TRBV28, with 7 bases fitting TRBD1. The V and J ends lost 4 bases and 8 bases, in that order; junction bases with no gene match: 4. From germline, CDR1 is MDHEN and CDR2 SYDVKM. The CDR3 has 13 residues.

This chain uses TRBV6-5 with TRBJ2-3, with 12 bases aligning to TRBD2. Per the germline V gene, CDR1 is MNHEY and CDR2 is SVGAGI. V was clipped by 6 bases and J by 4 bases; unmatched bases: 5. The CDR3 totals 15 residues. As DNA, the CDR3 is TGTGCCAGCAGAAGACTAGCGGGAGATTCAGATACGCAGTATTTT. It codes for CASRRLAGDSDTQYF.

V usage is TRBV29-1 and J usage is TRBJ1-1; D may be TRBD1 (5 bases). The CDR3 is 12 amino acids. Germline V gene lookup returns CDR1 SQVTM and CDR2 ANQGSEA. The V gene lost 4 bases and the J gene lost 1 base, with 7 bases spanning the gap. CDR3 amino acids: CSVVGGNTEAFF. In nucleotides, the CDR3 is TGCAGCGTTGTGGGGGGGAACACTGAAGCTTTCTTT.

The chain recombines TRBV4-2 with TRBJ1-5, with D perhaps TRBD1 (5 bases). Per the germline V gene, CDR1 is LGHNA and CDR2 is YNFKEQ. The germline V and J ends were trimmed by 4 bases and 1 base, with 14 bases remaining between them. The CDR3 has 16 amino acids. The CDR3 region is CASSRSTGGSNQPQHF. The CDR3 coding sequence is TGTGCCAGCAGCCGAAGTACGGGGGGGAGCAATCAGCCCCAGCATTTT.

Only one count was recorded for this clone. Here the CDR3 reads CASSLRTGGRVNTEAFF. The CDR3 DNA sequence: TGCGCCAGCAGCCTCCGGACAGGGGGCAGGGTGAACACTGAAGCTTTCTTT. The chain employs TRBV5-1 and TRBJ1-1; 11 nucleotides agree with TRBD1. V shed 4 bases and J 0 bases; nucleotides not matched to a gene: 8. Per germline, CDR1 SGHRS and CDR2 YFSETQ. The CDR3 contains 17 residues.

The chain combines TRBV9 with TRBJ2-3, with 7 bases that match TRBD1. CDR1 is SGDLS and CDR2 is YYNGEE in the germline V gene. Trimming at V came to 4 bases and at J to 2 bases, leaving 7 bases not matched to a gene. The CDR3 extends over 15 amino acids. CDR3 region: CASSRGQTNTDTQYF. The CDR3 coding sequence is TGTGCCAGCAGCCGGGGACAGACAAACACAGATACGCAGTATTTT.

With regard to this clone: One end of the junction varies from germline; a read error may be responsible. This chain uses TRBV7-7 with TRBJ1-2, with unresolved D. Looked up from germline, CDR1 is SSHAT and CDR2 is FNYEAQ (reference sequence). CDR3 length equals 11 residues. In DNA, the CDR3 is TGTGCTAGCAGCTTAGCTCATGGCTACACCTTC. It is translated as CASSLAHGYTF.

The chain joins TRBV25-1 to TRBJ1-1; no firm D call. Trimming shortened V by 8 bases and J by 4 bases, and 11 bases separated the two germline ends. The CDR3 length is 12 residues. CDR1 and CDR2 (germline): MGHDK, SYGVNS. The CDR3 sequence is CASFGWGTEAFF. The CDR3 DNA sequence: TGTGCCAGCTTTGGATGGGGCACTGAAGCTTTCTTT.

The chain uses TRBV7-9 and TRBJ1-5; no clear D gene. In germline, CDR1 is SEHNR, CDR2 FQNEAQ (reference sequence). This CDR3 has 14 residues. Trimming cost V 4 bases and J 5 bases, with 12 bases left between them. This CDR3 reads CASSSVGNDQPQHF. CDR3 bases: TGTGCCAGCAGCTCTGTCGGCAATGATCAGCCCCAGCATTTT.

J is TRBJ2-7 and V is TRBV14; D remains ambiguous. The CDR3 sequence is 17 residues long. Trimming took 0 bases from V and 4 from J, leaving 19 bases between them. The germline gives CDR1 SGHDN, CDR2 FVKESK. Here the CDR3 reads CASSQDAGGHRVYEQYF. The CDR3 nucleotides are TGTGCCAGCAGCCAAGATGCAGGCGGTCATCGGGTATACGAGCAGTACTTC. The complete variable domain, with remaining parts taken from reference TRBV14 and TRBJ2-7, reads EAGVTQFPSHSVIEKGQTVTLRCDPISGHDNLYWYRRVMGKEIKFLLHFVKESKQDESGMPNNRFLAERTGGTYSTLKVQPAELEDSGVYFCASSQDAGGHRVYEQYFGPGTRLTVT.

V and J are TRBV28 and TRBJ2-1; D tentatively reads TRBD1 or TRBD2 (5 bases each). The CDR3 covers 15 residues. The germline V gene encodes CDR1 MDHEN and CDR2 SYDVKM. Between the trimmed V and J ends, which lost 8 bases and 0 bases, there was a span of 14 bases. CDR3: CASVRDPGSYNEQFF. Written as DNA, the CDR3 is TGTGCCAGCGTCCGGGACCCCGGCTCCTACAATGAGCAGTTCTTC.

V and J are TRBV7-9 and TRBJ2-3; no reliable D call. Looked up from germline, CDR1 is SEHNR and CDR2 is FQNEAQ (reference sequence). There are 14 residues in the CDR3. V lost 2 bases and J lost 1, with 7 bases in between. This CDR3 is CASSLRLGTDTQYF. The CDR3 DNA sequence: TGTGCCAGCAGCTTACGTCTTGGCACAGATACGCAGTATTTT.

The V and J genes are TRBV3-1 (or the pseudogene TRBV3-2) and TRBJ2-1, with 10 bases that match TRBD1. The V and J ends lost 6 bases and 6 bases, in that order; junction bases with no gene match: 8. The CDR3 has 15 residues. Looked up from germline, CDR1 is LGHDT and CDR2 is YNNKEL (reference sequence). The CDR3, as DNA: TGTGCCAGCAGTCAGATGGGACAGGGGTTCAATGAGCAGTTCTTC. Its translation is CASSQMGQGFNEQFF.

V and J are TRBV5-1 and TRBJ2-3; D is unresolved. V gave up 3 bases and J gave up 1 base, with 6 bases separating them. Germline V lookup: CDR1 SGHRS, CDR2 YFSETQ. There are 13 residues in the CDR3. CDR3 bases: TGCGCCAGCAGCTACCCTGGCACAGATACGCAGTATTTT. Residues: CASSYPGTDTQYF. Using reference TRBV5-1 and TRBJ2-3 for the parts outside the CDR3, the full variable domain is KAGVTQTPRYLIKTRGQQVTLSCSPISGHRSVSWYQQTPGQGLQFLFEYFSETQRNKGNFPGRFSGRQFSNSRSEMNVSTLELGDSALYLCASSYPGTDTQYFGPGTRLTVL.

This clone was counted a single time. The CDR3 DNA reads as TGTGCCAGTGGAGGGACTAGCGGGAGGGTCTACAATGAGCAGTTCTTC. It is translated as CASGGTSGRVYNEQFF. The chain links TRBV19 to TRBJ2-1; TRBD2 matches 16 bases. The V gene end was trimmed by 8 bases and the J gene end by 3 bases; junction bases not matched to a gene: 4. The germline CDR1 and CDR2 sequences are LNHDA and SQIVND (reference sequence). The CDR3 sequence is 16 residues long. Based on the CDR3 plus reference TRBV19 and TRBJ2-1, the full variable domain is DGGITQSPKYLFRKEGQNVTLSCEQNLNHDAMYWYRQDPGQGLRLIYYSQIVNDFQKGDIAEGYSVSREKKESFPLTVTSAQKNPTAFYLCASGGTSGRVYNEQFFGPGTRLTVL.

In this sample, this clone turned up once. The rearrangement joins TRBV3-1 (or the pseudogene TRBV3-2) to TRBJ2-7; D not resolved. The CDR3 runs to 12 residues. Per the germline V gene, CDR1 is LGHDT and CDR2 is YNNKEL (reference sequence). V lost 1 base to trimming and J lost 5 bases, with 6 bases between them. This CDR3 reads CASSQVPHEQYF. DNA for the CDR3: TGTGCCAGCAGCCAAGTGCCTCACGAGCAGTACTTC.

The chain recombines TRBV7-9 with TRBJ1-2; D gene uncertain. The V gene's germline CDR1 is SEHNR and CDR2 FQNEAQ (reference sequence). This CDR3 contains 15 residues. With 1 base removed from V and 1 base from J, the gap between germline ends came to 10 bases. CDR3 DNA: TGTGCCAGCAGCTTAGGATCGGGTTTTAACTATGGCTACACCTTC. Protein product: CASSLGSGFNYGYTF.

This sequence joins TRBV19 and TRBJ1-5, with D unclear. The CDR3 sequence is 15 residues long. With 4 bases removed from V and 0 bases from J, the gap between germline ends came to 10 bases. Germline lookup yields CDR1 LNHDA and CDR2 SQIVND (reference sequence). The CDR3 coding sequence is TGTGCCAGTAGTAGTCTACTCTATAGCAATCAGCCCCAGCATTTT. Protein sequence: CASSSLLYSNQPQHF.

Details on this clone: An end of the junction differs from the germline gene, which may be a read error. V usage is TRBV18 and J usage is TRBJ1-2, with TRBD1 matching over 12 bases. The germline V gene has CDR1 KGHSH and CDR2 LQKENI. This CDR3 contains 18 residues. CDR3: CASSPLGTGGAGNYGYAF. As DNA, the CDR3 is TGTGCCAGCTCACCGCTCGGGACAGGGGGCGCGGGAAACTATGGCTACGCCTTC.

CDR3 region: CASTTGRAVAQYF. For the CDR3, the DNA is TGTGCCAGCACCACAGGGCGAGCGGTGGCGCAGTATTTT. The V call is TRBV21-1, the J call TRBJ2-3; no DNA check was done on the table's D call, TRBD1. TRBV21-1 is a recognized pseudogene. This CDR3 contains 13 residues.

DNA for the CDR3: TGCGCCAGCAGCTTGGGCGGGGGAAGACCTGAAGCTTTCTTT. Its translation: CASSLGGGRPEAFF. This rearrangement joins TRBV5-1 to TRBJ1-1; D might be TRBD1 (5 bases). The V gene lost 0 bases and the J gene lost 6 bases, with 12 bases spanning the gap. This CDR3 has 14 residues. Germline values: CDR1 SGHRS, CDR2 YFSETQ. Based on the CDR3 plus reference TRBV5-1 and TRBJ1-1, the full variable domain is KAGVTQTPRYLIKTRGQQVTLSCSPISGHRSVSWYQQTPGQGLQFLFEYFSETQRNKGNFPGRFSGRQFSNSRSEMNVSTLELGDSALYLCASSLGGGRPEAFFGQGTRLTVV.

The chain couples TRBV6-1 to TRBJ1-1; 7 nucleotides align to TRBD1. Germline V gene sequence: CDR1 MNHNS, CDR2 SASEGT. The CDR3 length is 12 residues. V dropped 3 bases and J dropped 11; count of bases not matched to a gene: 6. The CDR3 here is CASSDRGVGAFF. The CDR3 DNA reads TGTGCCAGCAGTGACAGGGGGGTAGGCGCTTTCTTT.

The rearrangement links TRBV10-3 to TRBJ2-1; 9 positions match TRBD2. Germline CDR1 ENHRY, CDR2 SYGVKD. V shed 0 bases and J 5 bases; nucleotides not matched to a gene: 2. This CDR3 has 15 residues. This CDR3 reads CAISESGTSNNEQFF. CDR3 nucleotides: TGTGCCATCAGTGAGTCGGGGACTAGCAACAATGAGCAGTTCTTC.

The chain is built from TRBV19 and TRBJ2-2; D gene ambiguous. The V end was cut by 4 bases, the J end by 4 bases, with 16 bases between. Germline loops: CDR1 LNHDA, CDR2 SQIVND (reference sequence). This CDR3 comprises 16 residues. CDR3: CASSSRLSRLTGELFF. CDR3 bases: TGTGCCAGTAGTAGTAGACTCTCACGCCTCACCGGGGAGCTGTTTTTT.

The chain is built from TRBV27 and TRBJ2-1; 14 nucleotides align to TRBD2. The CDR3 has 14 residues. Trimming at V came to 6 bases and at J to 14 bases, leaving 9 bases not matched to a gene. CDR1 is MNHEY and CDR2 is SMNVEV in the germline V gene (reference sequence). CDR3 nucleotide sequence: TGTGCCAGCAGAACCGGGACTAGCGGGAGTAGGGAGTTCTTC. This sequence encodes CASRTGTSGSREFF.

This clone was recorded only once. The chain has TRBV19 and TRBJ2-5, with 13 bases matching TRBD2. The trim removed 7 bases at V and 1 base at J, leaving 3 bases unmatched. The germline gives CDR1 LNHDA, CDR2 SQIVND (reference sequence). The length of the CDR3 is 15 residues. The CDR3: CASTGLAGPQETQYF. Here the CDR3 DNA reads TGTGCCAGTACGGGACTAGCGGGGCCCCAAGAGACCCAGTACTTC.

The gene calls are TRBV28 and TRBJ2-4; 10 bases fit TRBD1. Germline V lookup: CDR1 MDHEN, CDR2 SYDVKM. V lost 5 bases and J lost 0; bases outside the gene matches: 4. This CDR3 contains 16 residues. The CDR3 DNA is TGTGCCAGCAGTCCAGACAGGGGGCTAGCCAAAAACATTCAGTACTTC. Translation: CASSPDRGLAKNIQYF.

The gene calls are TRBV7-6 and TRBJ1-3; D unresolved. The CDR3 is 17 amino acids. The ends were cut back, 4 bases at V and 0 bases at J, with 16 bases in the middle. Looked up from germline, CDR1 is SGHVS and CDR2 is FNYEAQ. This CDR3 reads CASSSPSSSPSGNTIYF. DNA for the CDR3: TGTGCCAGCAGCTCCCCTTCCTCCAGCCCCTCTGGAAACACCATATATTTT.

V and J are TRBV28 and TRBJ2-7; possible D gene TRBD1, 6 bases. This CDR3 region has 15 residues. Trimming took 4 bases from V and 2 from J, leaving 15 bases between them. Germline V CDR1 and CDR2: MDHEN, SYDVKM. CDR3 sequence: CASSSNLRQAYEQYF. The CDR3 DNA follows: TGTGCCAGCAGTTCTAACCTGCGACAGGCCTACGAGCAGTACTTC. Full variable domain (outside the CDR3, taken from reference TRBV28 and TRBJ2-7): DVKVTQSSRYLVKRTGEKVFLECVQDMDHENMFWYRQDPGLGLRLIYFSYDVKMKEKGDIPEGYSVSREKKERFSLILESASTNQTSMYLCASSSNLRQAYEQYFGPGTRLTVT.